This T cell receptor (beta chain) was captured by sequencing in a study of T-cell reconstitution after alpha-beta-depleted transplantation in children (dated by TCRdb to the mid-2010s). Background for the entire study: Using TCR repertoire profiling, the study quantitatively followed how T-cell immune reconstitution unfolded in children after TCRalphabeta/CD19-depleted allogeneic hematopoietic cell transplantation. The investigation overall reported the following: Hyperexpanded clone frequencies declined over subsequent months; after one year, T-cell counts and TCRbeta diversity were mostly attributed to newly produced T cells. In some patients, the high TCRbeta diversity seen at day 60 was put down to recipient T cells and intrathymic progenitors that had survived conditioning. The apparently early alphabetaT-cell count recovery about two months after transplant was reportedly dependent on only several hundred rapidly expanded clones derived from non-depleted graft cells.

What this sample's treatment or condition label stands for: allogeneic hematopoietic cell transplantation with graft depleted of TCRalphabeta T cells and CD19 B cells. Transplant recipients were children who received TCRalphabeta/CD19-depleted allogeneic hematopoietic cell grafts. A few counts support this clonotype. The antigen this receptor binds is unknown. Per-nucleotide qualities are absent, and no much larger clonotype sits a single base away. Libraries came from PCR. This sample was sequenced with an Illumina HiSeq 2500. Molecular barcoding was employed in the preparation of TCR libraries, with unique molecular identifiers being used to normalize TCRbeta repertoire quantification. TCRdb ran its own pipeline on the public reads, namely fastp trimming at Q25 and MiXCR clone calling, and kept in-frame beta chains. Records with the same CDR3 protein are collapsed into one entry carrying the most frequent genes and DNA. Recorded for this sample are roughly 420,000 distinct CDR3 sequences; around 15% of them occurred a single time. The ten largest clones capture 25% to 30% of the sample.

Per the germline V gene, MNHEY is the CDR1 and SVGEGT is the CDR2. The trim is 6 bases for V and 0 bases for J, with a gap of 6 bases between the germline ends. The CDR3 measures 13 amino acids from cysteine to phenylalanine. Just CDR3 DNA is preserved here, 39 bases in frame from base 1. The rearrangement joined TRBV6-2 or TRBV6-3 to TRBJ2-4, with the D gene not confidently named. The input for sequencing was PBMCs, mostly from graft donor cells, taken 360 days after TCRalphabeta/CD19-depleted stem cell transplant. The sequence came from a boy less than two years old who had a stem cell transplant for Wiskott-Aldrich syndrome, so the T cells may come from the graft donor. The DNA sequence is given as TGTGCCAGCAGACATACAGCCAAAAACATTCAGTACTTC. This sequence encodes CASRHTAKNIQYF.